This T cell receptor (beta chain) was recovered during a study of T cell responses to AZD1222 COVID-19 vaccine. Study-wide results and limits: Elevations in Spike-specific TCR breadth and depth followed administration of two AZD1222 doses. Nearly half of unique spike-specific TCRs reportedly avoided B.1.351 and B.1.1.7 mutated regions. Spike-spanning, vaccine-associated CD4 TCRs were dominant at 160-218 and 743-854.

The CDR3 runs to 13 residues. CDR1 is SGHRS, CDR2 YFSETQ, per germline. Trimming left V 4 bases short and J 3 bases short, with 10 bases between. This clone appeared a few times. Its antigen is not known. Sequencing was performed with immunoSEQ multiplex PCR; in TCRdb, only in-frame clones are kept and a portion is missing. This sample has 200,000 or so clones, with about 92% found just once. This chain uses TRBV5-1 with TRBJ1-2; weak D call: TRBD1 (6 bases). The TCR was taken from an adult in good health. The sequenced sample was peripheral blood, obtained on day 0 of AZD1222 vaccination. The CDR3 sequence is CASSKQGDYGYTF. The CDR3 region has the DNA TGCGCCAGCAGCAAACAGGGCGACTATGGCTACACCTTC.